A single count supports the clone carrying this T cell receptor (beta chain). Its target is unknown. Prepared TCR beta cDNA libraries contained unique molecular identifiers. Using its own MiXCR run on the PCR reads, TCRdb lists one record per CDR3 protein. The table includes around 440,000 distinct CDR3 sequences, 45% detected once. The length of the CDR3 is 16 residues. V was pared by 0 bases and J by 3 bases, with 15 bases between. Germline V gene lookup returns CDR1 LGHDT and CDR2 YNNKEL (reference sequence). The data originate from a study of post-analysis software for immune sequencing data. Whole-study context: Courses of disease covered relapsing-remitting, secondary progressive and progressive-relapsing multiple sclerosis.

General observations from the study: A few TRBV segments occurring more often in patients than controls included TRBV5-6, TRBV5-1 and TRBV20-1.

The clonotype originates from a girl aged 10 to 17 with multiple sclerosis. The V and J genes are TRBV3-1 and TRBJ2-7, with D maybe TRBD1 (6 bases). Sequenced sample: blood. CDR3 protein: CASSQDFQGPGYEQYF. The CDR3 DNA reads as TGTGCCAGCAGCCAAGACTTTCAGGGGCCTGGCTACGAGCAGTACTTC.